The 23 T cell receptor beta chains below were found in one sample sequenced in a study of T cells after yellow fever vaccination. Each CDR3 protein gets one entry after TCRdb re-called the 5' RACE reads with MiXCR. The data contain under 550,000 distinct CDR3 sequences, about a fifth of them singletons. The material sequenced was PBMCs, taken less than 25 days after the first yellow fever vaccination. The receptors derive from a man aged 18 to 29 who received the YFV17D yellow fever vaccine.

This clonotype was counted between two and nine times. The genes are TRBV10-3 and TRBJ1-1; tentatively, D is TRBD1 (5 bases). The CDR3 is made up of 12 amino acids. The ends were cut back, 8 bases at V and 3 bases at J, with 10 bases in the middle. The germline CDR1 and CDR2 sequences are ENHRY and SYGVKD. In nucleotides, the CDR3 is TGTGCCATCGGGACGGATGACACTGAAGCTTTCTTT. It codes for CAIGTDDTEAFF.

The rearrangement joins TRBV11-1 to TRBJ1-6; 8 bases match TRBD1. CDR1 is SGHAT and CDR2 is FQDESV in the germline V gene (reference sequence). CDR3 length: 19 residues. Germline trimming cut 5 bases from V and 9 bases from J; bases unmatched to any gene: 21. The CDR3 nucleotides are TGTGCCAGCAGCCCGAGTATAAGGACAGGGTTTATCCTTGCTTCACCCCTCCACTTT. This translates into CASSPSIRTGFILASPLHF.

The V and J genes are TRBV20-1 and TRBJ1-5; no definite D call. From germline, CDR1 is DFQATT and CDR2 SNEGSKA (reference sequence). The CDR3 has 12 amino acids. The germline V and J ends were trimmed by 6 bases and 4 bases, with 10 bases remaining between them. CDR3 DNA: TGCAGTGCCCCGACTATTAATCAGCCCCAGCATTTT. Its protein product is CSAPTINQPQHF.

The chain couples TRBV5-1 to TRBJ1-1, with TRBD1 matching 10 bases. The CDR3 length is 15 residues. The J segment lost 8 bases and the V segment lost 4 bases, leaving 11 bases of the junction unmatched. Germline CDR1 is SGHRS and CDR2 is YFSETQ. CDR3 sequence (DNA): TGCGCCAGCAGCCCTGCCTCCGGGACAGGGGTGGAAGCTTTCTTT. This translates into CASSPASGTGVEAFF.

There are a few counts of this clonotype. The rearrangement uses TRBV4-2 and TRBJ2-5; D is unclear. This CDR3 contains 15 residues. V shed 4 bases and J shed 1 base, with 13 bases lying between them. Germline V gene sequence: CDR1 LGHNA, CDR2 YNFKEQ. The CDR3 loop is CASSRRLERQETQYF. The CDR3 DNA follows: TGTGCCAGCAGCCGAAGGTTGGAACGCCAAGAGACCCAGTACTTC.

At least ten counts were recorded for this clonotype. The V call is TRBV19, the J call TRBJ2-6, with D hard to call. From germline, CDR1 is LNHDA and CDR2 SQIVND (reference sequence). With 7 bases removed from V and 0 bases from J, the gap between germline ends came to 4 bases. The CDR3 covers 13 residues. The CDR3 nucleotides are TGTGCCAGTACCATCTCTGGGGCCAACGTCCTGACTTTC. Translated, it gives CASTISGANVLTF.

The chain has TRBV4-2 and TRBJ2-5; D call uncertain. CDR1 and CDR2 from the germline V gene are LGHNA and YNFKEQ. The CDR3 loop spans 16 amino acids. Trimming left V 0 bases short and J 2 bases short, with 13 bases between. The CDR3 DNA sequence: TGTGCCAGCAGCCAAGATAGGTCTGCACCTCAAGAGACCCAGTACTTC. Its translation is CASSQDRSAPQETQYF.

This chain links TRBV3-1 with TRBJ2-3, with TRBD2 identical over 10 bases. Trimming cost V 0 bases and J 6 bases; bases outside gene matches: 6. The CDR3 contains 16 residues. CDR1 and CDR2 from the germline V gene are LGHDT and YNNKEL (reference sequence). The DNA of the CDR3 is TGTGCCAGCAGCCAAGAACAGCGGGGGGGAAGCGATACGCAGTATTTT. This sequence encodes CASSQEQRGGSDTQYF.

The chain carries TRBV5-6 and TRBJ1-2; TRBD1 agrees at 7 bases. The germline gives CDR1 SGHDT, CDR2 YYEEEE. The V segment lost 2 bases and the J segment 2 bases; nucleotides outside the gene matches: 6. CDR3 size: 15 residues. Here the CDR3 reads CASSLWAGGNYGYTF. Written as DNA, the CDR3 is TGTGCCAGCAGCTTATGGGCAGGGGGGAACTATGGCTACACCTTC.

As DNA, the CDR3 is TGCGCCAGCTCGGGGGGACAGGGAGGCACCGGGGAGCTGTTTTTT. Protein: CASSGGQGGTGELFF. J is TRBJ2-2 and V is TRBV5-1; 9 bases map to TRBD1. CDR3 length: 15 amino acids. The junction had 8 bases not matched to a gene; V was cut back by 7 bases and J by 4 bases. CDR1 SGHRS and CDR2 YFSETQ come from the germline V gene.

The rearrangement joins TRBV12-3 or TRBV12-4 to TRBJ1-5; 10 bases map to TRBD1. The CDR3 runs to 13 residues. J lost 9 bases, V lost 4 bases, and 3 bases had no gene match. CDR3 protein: CASSSGQGPPQHF. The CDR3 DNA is TGTGCCAGCAGTTCGGGACAGGGGCCGCCCCAGCATTTT.

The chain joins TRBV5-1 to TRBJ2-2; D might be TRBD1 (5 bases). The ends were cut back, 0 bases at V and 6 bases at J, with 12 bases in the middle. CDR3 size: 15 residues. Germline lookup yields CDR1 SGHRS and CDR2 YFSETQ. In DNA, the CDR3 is TGCGCCAGCAGCTTGGCTGGACATGGGGCCGGGGAGCTGTTTTTT. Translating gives CASSLAGHGAGELFF.

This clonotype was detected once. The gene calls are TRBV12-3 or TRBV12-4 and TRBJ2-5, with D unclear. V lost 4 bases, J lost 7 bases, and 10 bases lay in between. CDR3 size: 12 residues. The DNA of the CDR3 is TGTGCCAGCAGTTCCGCGCCGGGGACCCAGTACTTC. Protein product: CASSSAPGTQYF.

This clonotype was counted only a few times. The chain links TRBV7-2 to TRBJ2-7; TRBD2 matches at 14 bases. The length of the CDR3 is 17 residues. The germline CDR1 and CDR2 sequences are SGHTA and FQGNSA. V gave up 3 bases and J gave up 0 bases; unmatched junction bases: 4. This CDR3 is CASSFRLAGGSSYEQYF. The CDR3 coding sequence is TGTGCCAGCAGCTTCCGACTAGCGGGGGGGAGCTCCTACGAGCAGTACTTC.

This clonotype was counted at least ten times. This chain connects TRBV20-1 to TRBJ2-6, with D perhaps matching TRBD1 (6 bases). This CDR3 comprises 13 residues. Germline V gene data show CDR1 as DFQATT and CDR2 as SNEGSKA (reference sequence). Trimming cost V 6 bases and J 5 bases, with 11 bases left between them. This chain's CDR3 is CSADSGRANVLTF. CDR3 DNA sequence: TGCAGTGCGGACAGTGGAAGGGCCAACGTCCTGACTTTC.

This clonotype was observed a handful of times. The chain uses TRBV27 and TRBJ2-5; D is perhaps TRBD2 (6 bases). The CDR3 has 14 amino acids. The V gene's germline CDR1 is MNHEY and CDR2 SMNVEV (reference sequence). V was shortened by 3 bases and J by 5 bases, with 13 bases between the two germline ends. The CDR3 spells CASSFVAAEETQYF. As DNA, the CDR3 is TGTGCCAGCAGTTTCGTAGCGGCCGAGGAGACCCAGTACTTC.

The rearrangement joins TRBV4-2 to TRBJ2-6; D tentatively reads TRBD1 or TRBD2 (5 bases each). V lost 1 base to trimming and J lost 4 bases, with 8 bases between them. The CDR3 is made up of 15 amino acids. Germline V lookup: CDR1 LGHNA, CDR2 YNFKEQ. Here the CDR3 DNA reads TGTGCCAGCAGCCAAGTAGGGGACGGGGCCAACGTCCTGACTTTC. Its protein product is CASSQVGDGANVLTF.

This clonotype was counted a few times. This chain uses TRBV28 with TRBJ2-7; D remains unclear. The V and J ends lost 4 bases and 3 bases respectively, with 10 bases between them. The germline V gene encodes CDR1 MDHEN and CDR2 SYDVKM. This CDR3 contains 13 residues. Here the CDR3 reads CASSWKGIYEQYV. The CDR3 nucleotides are TGTGCCAGCAGTTGGAAGGGTATCTACGAGCAGTACGTC.

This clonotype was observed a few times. The CDR3, as DNA: TGTGCCAGCAGCACGCGGACAGCGGTCTCCTACGAGCAGTACTTC. This codes for CASSTRTAVSYEQYF. This chain uses TRBV7-9 with TRBJ2-7; TRBD1 is a possible D gene (6 bases). The CDR3 has 15 amino acids. Looked up from germline, CDR1 is SEHNR and CDR2 is FQNEAQ (reference sequence). V lost 5 bases, J lost 0 bases, and 14 bases lay in between. The variable domain in full, with the rest retrieved from reference TRBV7-9 and TRBJ2-7, is DTGVSQNPRHKITKRGQNVTFRCDPISEHNRLYWYRQTLGQGPEFLTYFQNEAQLEKSRLLSDRFSAERPKGSFSTLEIQRTEQGDSAMYLCASSTRTAVSYEQYFGPGTRLTVT.

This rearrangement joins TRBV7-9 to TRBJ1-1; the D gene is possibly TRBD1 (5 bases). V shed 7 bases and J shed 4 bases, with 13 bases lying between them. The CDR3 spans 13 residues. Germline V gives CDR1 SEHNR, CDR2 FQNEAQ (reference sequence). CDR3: CASIPFGGTEAFF. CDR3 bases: TGTGCCAGCATCCCCTTTGGGGGCACTGAAGCTTTCTTT.

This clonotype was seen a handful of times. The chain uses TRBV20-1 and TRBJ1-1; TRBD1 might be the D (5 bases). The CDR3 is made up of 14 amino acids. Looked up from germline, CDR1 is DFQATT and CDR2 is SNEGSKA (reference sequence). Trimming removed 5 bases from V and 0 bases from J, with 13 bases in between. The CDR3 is CSAVKGRMNTEAFF. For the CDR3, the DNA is TGCAGTGCTGTAAAGGGACGGATGAACACTGAAGCTTTCTTT.

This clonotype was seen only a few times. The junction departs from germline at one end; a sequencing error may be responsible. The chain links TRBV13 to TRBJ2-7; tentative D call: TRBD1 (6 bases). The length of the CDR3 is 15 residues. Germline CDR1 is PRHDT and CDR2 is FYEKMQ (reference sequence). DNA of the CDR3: TGTGTCAGCCGGTTGAGGGGGTCTCCCCTCTACGAGCAGTACTTC. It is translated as CVSRLRGSPLYEQYF.

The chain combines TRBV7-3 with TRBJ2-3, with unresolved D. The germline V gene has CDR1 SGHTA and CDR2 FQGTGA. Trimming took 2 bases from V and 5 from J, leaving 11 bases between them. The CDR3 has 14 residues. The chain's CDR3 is CASSLRPAGDTQYF. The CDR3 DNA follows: TGTGCCAGCAGCTTACGGCCCGCCGGAGATACGCAGTATTTT.